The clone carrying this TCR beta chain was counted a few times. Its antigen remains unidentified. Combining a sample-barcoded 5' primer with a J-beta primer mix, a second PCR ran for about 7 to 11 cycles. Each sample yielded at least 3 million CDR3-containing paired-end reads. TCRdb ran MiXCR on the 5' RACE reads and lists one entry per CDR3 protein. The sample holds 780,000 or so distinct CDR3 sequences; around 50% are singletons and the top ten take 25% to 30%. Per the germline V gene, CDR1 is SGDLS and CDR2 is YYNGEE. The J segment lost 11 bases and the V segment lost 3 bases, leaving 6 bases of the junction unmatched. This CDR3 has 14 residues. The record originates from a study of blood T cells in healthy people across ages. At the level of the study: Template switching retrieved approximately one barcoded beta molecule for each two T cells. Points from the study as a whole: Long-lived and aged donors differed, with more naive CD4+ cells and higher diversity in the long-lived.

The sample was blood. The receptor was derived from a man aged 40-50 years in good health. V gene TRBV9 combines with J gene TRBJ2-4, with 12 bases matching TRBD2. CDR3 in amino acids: CASSGGTSGWVQYF. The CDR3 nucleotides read TGTGCCAGCAGCGGGGGGACTAGCGGGTGGGTTCAGTACTTC. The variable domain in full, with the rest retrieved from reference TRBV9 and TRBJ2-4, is DSGVTQTPKHLITATGQRVTLRCSPRSGDLSVYWYQQSLDQGLQFLIQYYNGEERAKGNILERFSAQQFPDLHSELNLSSLELGDSALYFCASSGGTSGWVQYFGAGTRLSVL.